Presented here are 4 T cell receptor beta chains from one specimen sequenced in a study of cytomegalovirus exposure and HLA in healthy donors. This PCR relied on a set of 60 Vbeta primers and 13 Jbeta primers. Profiling relied on immunoSEQ multiplex PCR, and the TCRdb table lists in-frame clones only, not all of them. The sample holds 35,000 or so clones. The source material was PBMCs. The source of these receptors is a man in his forties in good health and CMV-seropositive.

The rearrangement joins TRBV7-2 to TRBJ1-2, with D maybe TRBD1 (6 bases). There are 15 residues in the CDR3. Trimming shortened V by 1 base and J by 4 bases, and 13 bases separated the two germline ends. CDR1 SGHTA and CDR2 FQGNSA come from the germline V gene. Here the CDR3 reads CASSLEGGGSYGYTF. CDR3 DNA sequence: TGTGCCAGCAGCTTAGAGGGGGGAGGGAGCTATGGCTACACCTTC.

The J gene is TRBJ1-6, the V gene TRBV6-4, with 9 bases that match TRBD1. Germline CDR1 reads MRHNA; CDR2 reads SNTAGT. The CDR3 contains 13 residues. Germline trimming cut 8 bases from V and 5 bases from J; bases unmatched to any gene: 1. CDR3 bases: TGTGCCAGCCGGGACAGGGATAATTCACCCCTCCACTTT. Its translation: CASRDRDNSPLHF.

The genes are TRBV19 and TRBJ1-1; D gene unclear. Trimming removed 3 bases at V and 4 bases at J, with 6 bases between. The CDR3 totals 12 residues. Germline V gene data show CDR1 as LNHDA and CDR2 as SQIVND (reference sequence). CDR3 loop: CASSIGATEAFF. The CDR3 DNA sequence: TGTGCCAGTAGTATCGGAGCCACTGAAGCTTTCTTT.

DNA for the CDR3: TGTGCCAGCTCACCACCGGGGTGGACTAGCGGGGGATACGAGCAGTACTTC. It is translated as CASSPPGWTSGGYEQYF. The chain joins TRBV18 to TRBJ2-7, with 13 nucleotides matching TRBD2. CDR1 and CDR2 from the germline V gene are KGHSH and LQKENI. The V and J ends lost 0 bases and 4 bases, in that order; junction bases with no gene match: 6. The CDR3 is 17 residues long.